This record covers a single T cell receptor beta chain. The data originate from a study of immune cell composition in non-small cell lung cancer. Germline V CDR1 and CDR2: MDHEN, SYDVKM. This CDR3 has 12 residues. V lost 3 bases and J 5 bases, leaving 7 bases between the germline ends. Frozen unsorted single-cell suspensions supplied the genomic DNA. The assay was immunoSEQ multiplex PCR, and TCRdb's table has in-frame clones only and misses some. The sample lists 1,500 to 2,000 clones, around 78% occurring once. The TCR originated in a human donor with non-small cell lung cancer. V is TRBV28 and J is TRBJ1-2; D call uncertain. The sequencing sample was made of lung tumor tissue. CDR3: CASSLSAYGYTF. The CDR3 region has the DNA TGTGCCAGCAGTTTGTCAGCGTATGGCTACACCTTC.